This passage covers 14 T cell receptor beta chains from one sample sequenced in a study of neoadjuvant anti-PD-1 for oral cavity cancer. Assay used: immunoSEQ multiplex PCR; TCRdb lists only in-frame clones, some missing. The table has about 14,000 clones, approximately 73% seen once. The time point is: after neoadjuvant nivolumab, at surgical resection. Sequenced here: PBMCs, sampled after nivolumab (anti-PD-1) treatment. These receptors were obtained from a person between 40 and 80 years old with oral cavity squamous cell carcinoma.

This clone was counted a few times. The J gene is TRBJ1-5, the V gene TRBV27; D unclear. This CDR3 region has 13 residues. Germline CDR1 is MNHEY and CDR2 is SMNVEV (reference sequence). V lost 5 bases and J 4 bases, leaving 9 bases between the germline ends. The CDR3 region has the DNA TGTGCCAGCAGTCCTTCGAGAAATCAGCCCCAGCATTTT. It translates to CASSPSRNQPQHF.

V and J are TRBV27 and TRBJ2-3; no reliable D call. The CDR3 extends over 13 amino acids. Trimming shortened V by 5 bases and J by 2 bases, and 8 bases separated the two germline ends. In germline, CDR1 is MNHEY, CDR2 SMNVEV (reference sequence). CDR3 DNA sequence: TGTGCCAGCAGTGAGAGCTCCACAGATACGCAGTATTTT. Encoded protein: CASSESSTDTQYF.

This chain links TRBV7-2 with TRBJ1-5; D possibly corresponds to TRBD1 (5 bases). Between the trimmed V and J ends, which lost 1 base and 4 bases, there was a span of 14 bases. Germline V gene data show CDR1 as SGHTA and CDR2 as FQGNSA. The CDR3 is 16 residues long. CDR3: CASSLVAGGVNQPQHF. In DNA, the CDR3 is TGTGCCAGCAGCTTAGTGGCCGGGGGAGTGAATCAGCCCCAGCATTTT.

CDR3 sequence reads: CASSVRGQAMNQPQHF. The CDR3 bases are TGTGCCAGCAGCGTCCGGGGACAGGCTATGAATCAGCCCCAGCATTTT. This sequence joins TRBV7-8 and TRBJ1-5; 8 bases agree with TRBD1. The CDR3 sequence is 16 residues long. Germline V lookup: CDR1 SGHVS, CDR2 FQNEAQ. Trimming cost V 5 bases and J 4 bases; bases outside gene matches: 10.

V gene TRBV11-3 combines with J gene TRBJ1-1; perhaps TRBD1 as D (5 bases). Trimming left V 5 bases short and J 4 bases short, with 11 bases between. CDR3 length equals 13 residues. CDR1 and CDR2 (germline): SGHNT, YENEEA. CDR3 loop: CASSRGPITEAFF. Here the CDR3 DNA reads TGTGCCAGCAGCCGGGGCCCGATCACTGAAGCTTTCTTT.

The chain is built from TRBV2 and TRBJ2-1; no reliable D call. The CDR3 sequence is 13 residues long. From germline, CDR1 is SNHLY and CDR2 FYNNEI. Deletions cut 4 bases from V and 9 bases from J, with 13 bases between. CDR3 nucleotide sequence: TGTGCCAGCAGTGCCGTAGGATCCGGTGAGCAGTTCTTC. Its protein product is CASSAVGSGEQFF.

The chain recombines TRBV5-1 with TRBJ2-1; possible D gene TRBD1, 6 bases. The germline V gene has CDR1 SGHRS and CDR2 YFSETQ. Trimming removed 0 bases from V and 0 bases from J, with 10 bases in between. The CDR3 spans 16 residues. CDR3: CASSLEGVSSYNEQFF. In DNA, the CDR3 is TGCGCCAGCAGCTTGGAGGGGGTCAGCTCCTACAATGAGCAGTTCTTC.

This chain links TRBV5-8 with TRBJ1-1, with 9 bases fitting TRBD1. The trim removed 4 bases at V and 4 bases at J, leaving 8 bases unmatched. There are 15 residues in the CDR3. Germline-derived CDR1 and CDR2 are SGHTS and YDEGEE. This CDR3 reads CASSPLQGAGTEAFF. DNA of the CDR3: TGTGCCAGCAGCCCTTTACAGGGGGCGGGCACTGAAGCTTTCTTT.

The chain recombines TRBV6-1 with TRBJ1-2; D is undetermined. CDR1 is MNHNS, CDR2 SASEGT, per germline. The CDR3 is 14 residues long. The V end was cut by 2 bases, the J end by 9 bases, with 16 bases between. The CDR3 DNA reads as TGTGCCAGCAGTGAATCCGCGGGCGCGGGGAGCTACACCTTC. Translated, it gives CASSESAGAGSYTF.

This clone appeared a few times. The V call is TRBV6-6, the J call TRBJ2-3; TRBD1 agrees at 9 bases. Germline-derived CDR1 and CDR2 are MNHNY and SVGAGI (reference sequence). V trimming: 5 bases; J trimming: 1 base; junction bases outside the gene matches: 7. This CDR3 region has 16 residues. Written as DNA, the CDR3 is TGTGCCAGCAGTCGGGACAGGGAAGTTCGCACAGATACGCAGTATTTT. Its protein is CASSRDREVRTDTQYF.

The V gene is TRBV19, the J gene TRBJ2-2; D remains unclear. V was clipped by 5 bases and J by 5 bases, with 12 bases between them. Germline CDR1 is LNHDA and CDR2 is SQIVND (reference sequence). This CDR3 has 14 amino acids. The CDR3 region is CASSFGGGTGELFF. CDR3 bases: TGTGCCAGTAGTTTCGGCGGCGGAACCGGGGAGCTGTTTTTT.

The chain carries TRBV19 and TRBJ2-6; tentative D call: TRBD1 (6 bases). Trimming stripped 5 bases from V and 4 bases from J, with 12 bases between. Germline V gives CDR1 LNHDA, CDR2 SQIVND (reference sequence). The CDR3 spans 15 residues. The CDR3 DNA is TGTGCCAGTAGTTCACAGGGTGCCGGGGCCAACGTCCTGACTTTC. Its translation: CASSSQGAGANVLTF.

The chain joins TRBV9 to TRBJ2-3; D tentatively fits TRBD1 or TRBD2 (5 bases each). From germline, CDR1 is SGDLS and CDR2 YYNGEE. The V end lost 2 bases, the J end lost 2 bases, and 12 bases lay between the germline ends. This CDR3 is 15 amino acids long. This CDR3 is CASSVGPGATDTQYF. As DNA, the CDR3 is TGTGCCAGCAGCGTCGGCCCCGGGGCCACAGATACGCAGTATTTT.

This clone was found a few times. This chain uses TRBV4-1 with TRBJ2-7; D unclear. The V gene lost 1 base and the J gene lost 5 bases, with 12 bases spanning the gap. The CDR3 sequence is 14 residues long. Germline CDR1 reads MGHRA; CDR2 reads YSYEKL. CDR3 in amino acids: CASSQGLSDDEQYF. The CDR3 nucleotides read TGCGCCAGCAGCCAAGGACTCTCTGATGACGAGCAGTACTTC.